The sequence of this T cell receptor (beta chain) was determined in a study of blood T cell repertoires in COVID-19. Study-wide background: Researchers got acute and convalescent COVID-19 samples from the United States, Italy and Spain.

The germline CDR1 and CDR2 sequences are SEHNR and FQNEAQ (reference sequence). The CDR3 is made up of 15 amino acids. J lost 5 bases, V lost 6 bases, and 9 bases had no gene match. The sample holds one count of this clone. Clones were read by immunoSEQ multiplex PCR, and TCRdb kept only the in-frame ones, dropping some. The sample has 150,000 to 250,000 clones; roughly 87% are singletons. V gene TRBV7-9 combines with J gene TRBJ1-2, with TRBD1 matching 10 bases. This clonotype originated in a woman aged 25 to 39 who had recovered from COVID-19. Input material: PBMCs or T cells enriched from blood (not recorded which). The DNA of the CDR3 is TGTGCCAGCAGGGAGGGGACAGGGGTTGGATATGGCTACACCTTC. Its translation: CASREGTGVGYGYTF.